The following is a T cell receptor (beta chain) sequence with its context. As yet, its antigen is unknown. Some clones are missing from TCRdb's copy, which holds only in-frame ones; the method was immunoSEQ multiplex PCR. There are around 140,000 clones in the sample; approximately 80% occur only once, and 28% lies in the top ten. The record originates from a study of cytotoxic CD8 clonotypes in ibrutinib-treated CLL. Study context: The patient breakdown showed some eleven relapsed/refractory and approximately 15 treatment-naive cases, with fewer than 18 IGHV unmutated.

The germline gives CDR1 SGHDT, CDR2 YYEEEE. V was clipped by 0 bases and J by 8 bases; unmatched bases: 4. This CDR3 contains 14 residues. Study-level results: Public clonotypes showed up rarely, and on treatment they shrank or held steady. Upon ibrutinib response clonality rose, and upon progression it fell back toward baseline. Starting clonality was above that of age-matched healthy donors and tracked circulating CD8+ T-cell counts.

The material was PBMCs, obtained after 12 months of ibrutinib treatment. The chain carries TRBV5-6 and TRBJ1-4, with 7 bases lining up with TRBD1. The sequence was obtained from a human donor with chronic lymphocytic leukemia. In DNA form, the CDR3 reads TGTGCCAGCAGCTTGGACAGGGGTCGGGAAAAACTGTTTTTT. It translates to CASSLDRGREKLFF.